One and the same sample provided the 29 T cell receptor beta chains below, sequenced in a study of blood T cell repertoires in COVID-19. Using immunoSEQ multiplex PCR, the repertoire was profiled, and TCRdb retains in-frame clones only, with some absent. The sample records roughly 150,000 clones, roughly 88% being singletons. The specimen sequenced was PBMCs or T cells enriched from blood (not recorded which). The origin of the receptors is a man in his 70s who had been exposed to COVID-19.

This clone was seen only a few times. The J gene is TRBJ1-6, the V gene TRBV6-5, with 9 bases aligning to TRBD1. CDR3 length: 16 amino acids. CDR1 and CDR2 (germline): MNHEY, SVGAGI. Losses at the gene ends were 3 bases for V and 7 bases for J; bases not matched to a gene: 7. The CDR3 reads CASSYSTGTGNSPLHF. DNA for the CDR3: TGTGCCAGCAGTTATTCCACCGGGACAGGGAATTCACCCCTCCACTTT.

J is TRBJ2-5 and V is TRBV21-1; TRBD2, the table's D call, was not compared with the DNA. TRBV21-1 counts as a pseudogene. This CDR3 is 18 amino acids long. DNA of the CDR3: TGTGCCAGCAGCAAAGGGGCTAGCGGGGGGGTGTACCAAGAGACCCAGTACTTC. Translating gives CASSKGASGGVYQETQYF.

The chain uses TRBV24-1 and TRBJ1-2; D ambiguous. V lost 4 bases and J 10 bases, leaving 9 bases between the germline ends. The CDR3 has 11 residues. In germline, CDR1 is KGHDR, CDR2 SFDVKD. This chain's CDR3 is CATSDSAYYTF. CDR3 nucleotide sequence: TGTGCCACCAGTGACAGCGCCTACTACACCTTC.

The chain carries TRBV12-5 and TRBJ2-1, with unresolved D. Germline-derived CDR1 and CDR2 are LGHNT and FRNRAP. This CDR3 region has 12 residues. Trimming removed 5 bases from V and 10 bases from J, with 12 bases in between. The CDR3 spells CASGLGASEQFF. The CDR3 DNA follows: TGTGCTAGTGGTCTTGGAGCCTCGGAGCAGTTCTTC. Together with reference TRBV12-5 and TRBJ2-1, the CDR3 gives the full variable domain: DARVTQTPRHKVTEMGQEVTMRCQPILGHNTVFWYRQTMMQGLELLAYFRNRAPLDDSGMPKDRFSAEMPDATLATLKIQPSEPRDSAVYFCASGLGASEQFFGPGTRLTVL.

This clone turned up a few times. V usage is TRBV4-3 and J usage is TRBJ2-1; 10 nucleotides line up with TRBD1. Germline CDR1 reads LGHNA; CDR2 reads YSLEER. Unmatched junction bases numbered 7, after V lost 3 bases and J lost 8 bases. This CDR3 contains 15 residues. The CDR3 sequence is CASSHVGQGGDEQFF. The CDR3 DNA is TGCGCCAGCAGCCATGTTGGACAGGGGGGCGATGAGCAGTTCTTC.

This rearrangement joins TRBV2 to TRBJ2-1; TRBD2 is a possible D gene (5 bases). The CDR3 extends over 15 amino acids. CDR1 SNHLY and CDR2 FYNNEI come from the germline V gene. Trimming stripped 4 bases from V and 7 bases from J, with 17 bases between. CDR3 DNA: TGTGCCAGCAGTGTCGAGGGAGTTGTCAGGAATGAGCAGTTCTTC. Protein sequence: CASSVEGVVRNEQFF.

The CDR3 protein is CASRTAPGQATNEQFF. CDR3 coding DNA: TGTGCCAGCAGAACTGCTCCGGGACAGGCCACCAATGAGCAGTTCTTC. The rearrangement links TRBV5-5 to TRBJ2-1, with TRBD1 matching 8 bases. With V trimmed by 5 bases and J by 6 bases, 13 bases remained unmatched. Germline CDR1 reads SGHKS; CDR2 reads YYEKEE (reference sequence). CDR3 length equals 16 residues.

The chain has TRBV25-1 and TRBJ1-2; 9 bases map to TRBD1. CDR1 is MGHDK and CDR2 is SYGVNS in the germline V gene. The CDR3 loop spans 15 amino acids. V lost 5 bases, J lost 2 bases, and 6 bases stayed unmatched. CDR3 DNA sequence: TGTGCCAGCAGTCCTTCAGACAGGGGGAACTATGGCTACACCTTC. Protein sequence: CASSPSDRGNYGYTF.

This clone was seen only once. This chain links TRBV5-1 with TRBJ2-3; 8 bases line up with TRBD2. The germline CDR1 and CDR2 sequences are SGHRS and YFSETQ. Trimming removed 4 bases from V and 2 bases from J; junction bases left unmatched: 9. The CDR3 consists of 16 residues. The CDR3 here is CASSPPLAGYTDTQYF. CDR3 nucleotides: TGCGCCAGCAGCCCTCCCCTAGCGGGCTACACAGATACGCAGTATTTT. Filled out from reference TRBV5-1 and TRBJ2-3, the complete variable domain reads KAGVTQTPRYLIKTRGQQVTLSCSPISGHRSVSWYQQTPGQGLQFLFEYFSETQRNKGNFPGRFSGRQFSNSRSEMNVSTLELGDSALYLCASSPPLAGYTDTQYFGPGTRLTVL.

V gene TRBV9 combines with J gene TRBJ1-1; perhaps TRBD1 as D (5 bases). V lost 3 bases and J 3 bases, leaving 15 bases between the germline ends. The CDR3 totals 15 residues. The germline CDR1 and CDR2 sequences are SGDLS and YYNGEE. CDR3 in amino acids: CASSASGNRDTEAFF. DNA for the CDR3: TGTGCCAGCAGCGCCTCAGGGAATCGGGACACTGAAGCTTTCTTT.

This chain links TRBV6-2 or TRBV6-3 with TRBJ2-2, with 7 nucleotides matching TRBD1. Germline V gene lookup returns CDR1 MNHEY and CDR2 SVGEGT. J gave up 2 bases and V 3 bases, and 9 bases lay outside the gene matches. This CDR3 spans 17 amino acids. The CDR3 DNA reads TGTGCCAGCAGTTATTGGTCCGGACAGGAAAACACCGGGGAGCTGTTTTTT. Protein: CASSYWSGQENTGELFF.

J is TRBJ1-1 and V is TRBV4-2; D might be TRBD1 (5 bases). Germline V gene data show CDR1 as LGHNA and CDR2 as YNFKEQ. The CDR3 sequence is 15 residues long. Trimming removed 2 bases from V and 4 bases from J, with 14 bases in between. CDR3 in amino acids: CASSQTTGGFTEAFF. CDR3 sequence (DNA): TGTGCCAGCAGCCAAACAACGGGGGGTTTCACTGAAGCTTTCTTT.

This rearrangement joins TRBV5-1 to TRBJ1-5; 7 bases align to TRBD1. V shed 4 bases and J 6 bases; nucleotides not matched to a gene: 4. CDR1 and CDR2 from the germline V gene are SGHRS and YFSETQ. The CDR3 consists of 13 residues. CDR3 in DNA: TGCGCCAGCAGCCTCACAGGGGTTCAGCCCCAGCATTTT. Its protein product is CASSLTGVQPQHF.

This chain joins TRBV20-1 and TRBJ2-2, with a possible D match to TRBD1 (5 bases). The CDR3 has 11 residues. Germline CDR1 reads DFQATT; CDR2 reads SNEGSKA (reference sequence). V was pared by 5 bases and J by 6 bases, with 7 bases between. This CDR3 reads CSAQGPGELFF. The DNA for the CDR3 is TGCAGTGCTCAGGGCCCCGGGGAGCTGTTTTTT.

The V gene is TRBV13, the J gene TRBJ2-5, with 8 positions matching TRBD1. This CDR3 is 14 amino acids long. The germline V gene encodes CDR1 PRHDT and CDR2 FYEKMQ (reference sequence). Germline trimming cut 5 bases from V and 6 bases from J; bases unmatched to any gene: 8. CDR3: CASSTDRVRKTQYF. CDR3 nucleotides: TGTGCCAGCAGCACGGACAGGGTCCGGAAGACCCAGTACTTC.

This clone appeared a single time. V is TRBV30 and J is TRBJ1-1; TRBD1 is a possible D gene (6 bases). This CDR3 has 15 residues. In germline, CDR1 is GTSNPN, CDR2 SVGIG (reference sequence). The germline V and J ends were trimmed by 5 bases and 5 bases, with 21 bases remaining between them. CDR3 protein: CAWDQTGTRGTEAFF. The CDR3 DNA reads TGTGCCTGGGACCAAACAGGGACCCGTGGGACTGAAGCTTTCTTT.

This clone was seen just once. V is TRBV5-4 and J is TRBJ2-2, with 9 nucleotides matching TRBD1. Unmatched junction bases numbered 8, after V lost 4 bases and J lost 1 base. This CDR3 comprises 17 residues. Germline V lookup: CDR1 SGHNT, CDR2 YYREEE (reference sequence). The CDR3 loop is CASSQGQGSRNTGELFF. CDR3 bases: TGTGCCAGCAGCCAGGGACAGGGATCGAGGAACACCGGGGAGCTGTTTTTT.

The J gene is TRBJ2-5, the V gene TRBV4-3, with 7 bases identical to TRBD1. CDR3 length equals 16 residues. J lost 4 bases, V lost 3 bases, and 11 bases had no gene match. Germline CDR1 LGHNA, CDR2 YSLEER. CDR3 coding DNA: TGCGCCAGCAGCCAGTTCGACAGGGCCCGCGGAGAGACCCAGTACTTC. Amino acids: CASSQFDRARGETQYF.

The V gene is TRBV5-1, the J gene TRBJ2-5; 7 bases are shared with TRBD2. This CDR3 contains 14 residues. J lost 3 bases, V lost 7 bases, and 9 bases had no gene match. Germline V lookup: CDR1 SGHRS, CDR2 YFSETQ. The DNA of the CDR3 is TGCGCCAGCGCACCGGGGAGGGGAAAAGAGACCCAGTACTTC. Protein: CASAPGRGKETQYF.

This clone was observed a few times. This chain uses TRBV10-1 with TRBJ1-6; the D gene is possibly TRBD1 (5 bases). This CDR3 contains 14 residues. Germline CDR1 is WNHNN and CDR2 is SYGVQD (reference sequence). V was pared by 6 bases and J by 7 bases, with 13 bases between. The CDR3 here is CASSPSGSNSPLHF. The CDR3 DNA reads TGCGCCAGCAGCCCTTCAGGGTCGAATTCACCCCTCCACTTT.

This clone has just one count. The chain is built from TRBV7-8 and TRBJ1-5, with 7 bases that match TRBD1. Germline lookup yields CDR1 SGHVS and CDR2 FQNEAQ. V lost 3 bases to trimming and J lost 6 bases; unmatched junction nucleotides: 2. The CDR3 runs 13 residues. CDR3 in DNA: TGTGCCAGCAGCTTGGGGACAGCTCAGCCCCAGCATTTT. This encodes CASSLGTAQPQHF.

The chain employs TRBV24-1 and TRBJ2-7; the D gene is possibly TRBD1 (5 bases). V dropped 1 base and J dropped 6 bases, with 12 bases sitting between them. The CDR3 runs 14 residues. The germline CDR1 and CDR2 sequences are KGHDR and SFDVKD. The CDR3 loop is CATSDFTTALEQYF. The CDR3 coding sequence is TGTGCCACCAGTGATTTTACGACAGCCCTCGAGCAGTACTTC.

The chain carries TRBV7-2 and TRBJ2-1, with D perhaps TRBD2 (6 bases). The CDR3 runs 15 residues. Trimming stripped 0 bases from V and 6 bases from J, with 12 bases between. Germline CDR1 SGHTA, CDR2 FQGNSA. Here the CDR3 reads CASSLAEGPVNEQFF. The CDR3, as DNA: TGTGCCAGCAGCTTAGCGGAGGGCCCCGTCAATGAGCAGTTCTTC.

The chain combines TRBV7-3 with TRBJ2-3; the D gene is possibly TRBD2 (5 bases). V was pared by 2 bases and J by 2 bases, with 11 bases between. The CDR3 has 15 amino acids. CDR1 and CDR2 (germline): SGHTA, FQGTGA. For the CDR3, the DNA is TGTGCCAGCAGCTTATCGTCGCGGGCCACAGATACGCAGTATTTT. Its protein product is CASSLSSRATDTQYF.

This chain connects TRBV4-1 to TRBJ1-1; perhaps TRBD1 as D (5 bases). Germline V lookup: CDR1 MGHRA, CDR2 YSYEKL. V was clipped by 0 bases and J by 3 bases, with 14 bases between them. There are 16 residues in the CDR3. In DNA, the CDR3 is TGCGCCAGCAGCCAAGACAACACAGGATCTTACACTGAAGCTTTCTTT. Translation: CASSQDNTGSYTEAFF.

CDR3 sequence reads: CASSLNVQPGLAGVTDTQYF. CDR3 DNA sequence: TGTGCCAGCAGCTTAAACGTACAGCCAGGACTAGCGGGGGTCACAGATACGCAGTATTTT. The V and J genes are TRBV7-6 and TRBJ2-3; TRBD2 matches at 13 bases. The CDR3 totals 20 residues. With 2 bases clipped from V and 2 bases from J, the junction kept 13 bases outside the gene matches. CDR1 SGHVS and CDR2 FNYEAQ come from the germline V gene.

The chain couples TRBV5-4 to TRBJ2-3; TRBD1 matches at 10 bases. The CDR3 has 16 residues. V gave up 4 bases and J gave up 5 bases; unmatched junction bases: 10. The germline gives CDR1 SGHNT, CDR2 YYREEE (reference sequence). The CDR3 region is CASSHPTGGVVDTQYF. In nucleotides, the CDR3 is TGTGCCAGCAGCCATCCGACAGGGGGCGTTGTAGATACGCAGTATTTT.

CDR3 residues: CASSVGPRGVGDTQYF. DNA for the CDR3: TGTGCCAGCAGCGTGGGCCCACGGGGGGTGGGAGATACGCAGTATTTT. The genes are TRBV7-6 and TRBJ2-3, with 7 bases lining up with TRBD2. CDR1 and CDR2 from the germline V gene are SGHVS and FNYEAQ. This CDR3 comprises 16 residues. Trimming at V came to 5 bases and at J to 5 bases, leaving 13 bases not matched to a gene.

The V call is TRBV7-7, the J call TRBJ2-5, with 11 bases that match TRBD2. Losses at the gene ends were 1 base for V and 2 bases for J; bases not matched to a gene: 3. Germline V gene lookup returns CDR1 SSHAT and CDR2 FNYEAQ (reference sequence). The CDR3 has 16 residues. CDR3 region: CASSLGLAGQQETQYF. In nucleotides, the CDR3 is TGTGCCAGCAGCTTAGGACTAGCGGGACAACAAGAGACCCAGTACTTC.